This T cell receptor (beta chain) was recorded in a study of neurological immune-mediated disorders. Study observations and caveats: With the multiple sclerosis repertoire cluster, none of the clinical or MRI features showed an association. The greatest degree of TCR clonal expansion was observed in HTLV-1-associated myelopathy, with the lowest in multiple sclerosis, below that of healthy controls. Phylogenetic analysis grouped 18 of 34 multiple sclerosis patients' repertoires together, suggesting a possible repertoire signature.

One entry per CDR3 protein, called by TCRdb with MiXCR from the 5' RACE reads. The data show 50,000 to 65,000 distinct CDR3 sequences, around 3.6% seen once. This clonotype turned up a few times. The target antigen is unknown. In germline, CDR1 is SGHDN, CDR2 FVKESK. Trimming shortened V by 4 bases and J by 1 base, and 28 bases separated the two germline ends. The CDR3 is made up of 20 amino acids. PBMCs numbering 2 million and stored at -80 C yielded the unsorted libraries. V usage is TRBV14 and J usage is TRBJ1-1, with no clear D. This clonotype originated in a man younger than 45 with multiple sclerosis. Material for sequencing was PBMCs. CDR3: CASSRAHRQDAWRGNTEAFF. The CDR3 coding sequence is TGTGCCAGCAGCCGAGCTCATCGGCAGGACGCTTGGAGAGGGAACACTGAAGCTTTCTTT.